The 28 T cell receptor beta chains listed next were all sequenced from one sample in a study of blood T cells in healthy people across ages. Together with a sample-barcoded 5' primer, a J-beta primer mix was included in a second PCR lasting roughly 6 to 12 cycles. TCRdb analysed the 5' RACE reads with MiXCR anew, one entry per CDR3 protein. This table holds some 710,000 distinct CDR3 sequences, less than 60% found once. The sequencing input was blood. The origin of the receptors is a man older than 75 in good health.

This sequence joins TRBV7-8 and TRBJ2-1; no reliable D call. Deletions cut 1 base from V and 4 bases from J, with 8 bases between. This CDR3 has 14 amino acids. Germline lookup yields CDR1 SGHVS and CDR2 FQNEAQ. CDR3 in DNA: TGTGCCAGCAGCTTAGACCTCAGGTACAATGAGCAGTTCTTC. It specifies CASSLDLRYNEQFF.

This clonotype was counted between two and nine times. This chain joins TRBV7-9 and TRBJ1-2, with 7 bases aligning to TRBD1. The germline V gene encodes CDR1 SEHNR and CDR2 FQNEAQ (reference sequence). The CDR3 contains 14 residues. With V trimmed by 5 bases and J by 4 bases, 7 bases remained unmatched. The CDR3 reads CASSVTGPSYGYTF. For the CDR3, the DNA is TGTGCCAGCAGCGTGACAGGGCCTAGCTATGGCTACACCTTC.

The genes are TRBV11-1 and TRBJ2-5; no clear D gene. Judging by the DNA end, TRBJ2-7 fits better; the J call may be wrong. Germline CDR1 reads SGHAT; CDR2 reads FQDESV (reference sequence). The CDR3 covers 11 residues. The CDR3 nucleotides are TGTGCCAGCAGCCCGGTGAGCGAGCAGTACTTC. Translating it yields CASSPVSEQYF.

About this clonotype: A much larger clone sits a single nucleotide away, making a read error possible. This chain joins TRBV7-9 and TRBJ2-4; D might be TRBD1 (6 bases). The end of the DNA is better explained by TRBJ2-7, so the J call may be wrong. CDR3 length: 13 residues. CDR1 is SEHNR and CDR2 is FQNEAQ in the germline V gene (reference sequence). The CDR3 here is CASSSRQAHEQYF. The DNA for the CDR3 is TGTGCCAGCAGCTCTCGACAGGCCCACGAGCAGTACTTC.

This clonotype was detected a few times. V is TRBV20-1 and J is TRBJ2-7; no clear D. Germline V lookup: CDR1 DFQATT, CDR2 SNEGSKA (reference sequence). The CDR3 totals 11 residues. Trimming removed 6 bases at V and 4 bases at J, with 10 bases between. The CDR3 loop is CSAFRSYEQYF. Here the CDR3 DNA reads TGCAGTGCCTTCAGGTCGTACGAGCAGTACTTC.

This clonotype was observed a few times. The chain has TRBV20-1 and TRBJ2-5, with TRBD2 matching over 10 bases. With V trimmed by 2 bases and J by 1 base, 4 bases remained unmatched. The germline V gene encodes CDR1 DFQATT and CDR2 SNEGSKA (reference sequence). The CDR3 is 15 residues long. CDR3 DNA: TGCAGTGCTAGATCCCGGACTAGCGGCCAAGAGACCCAGTACTTC. This codes for CSARSRTSGQETQYF.

In its sample, this clonotype was seen once. The chain recombines TRBV6-2 or TRBV6-3 with TRBJ2-5; a possible D gene is TRBD2 (5 bases). The J call may be wrong; the DNA end is better matched by TRBJ2-7. This CDR3 contains 13 residues. Per germline, CDR1 MNHEY and CDR2 SVGEGT. CDR3: CASSYEGAYEQYF. Written as DNA, the CDR3 is TGTGCCAGCAGTTACGAGGGCGCGTACGAGCAGTACTTC.

The chain uses TRBV29-1 and TRBJ2-3; 8 nucleotides align to TRBD2. Trimming cost V 0 bases and J 14 bases; bases outside gene matches: 10. The germline V gene encodes CDR1 SQVTM and CDR2 ANQGSEA. CDR3 length: 13 residues. The CDR3 sequence is CSVEDLSAGGPYF. The CDR3 DNA follows: TGCAGCGTTGAAGATCTCTCTGCGGGAGGCCCGTATTTT.

As regards this clonotype: The junction shows a germline mismatch at one end, possibly a read error. This chain links TRBV20-1 with TRBJ2-3, with 7 bases that match TRBD2. The length of the CDR3 is 15 residues. Germline-derived CDR1 and CDR2 are DFQATT and SNEGSKA (reference sequence). The DNA of the CDR3 is TGCAGTGCCTCCCCGGCTAGCGGAAGCACAGAGACGCAGTATTTT. Translating it yields CSASPASGSTETQYF.

This clonotype was observed a handful of times. The chain uses TRBV27 and TRBJ2-1; 9 nucleotides agree with TRBD2. This CDR3 comprises 13 residues. Germline assignment: CDR1 MNHEY and CDR2 SMNVEV (reference sequence). Trimming at V came to 6 bases and at J to 6 bases, leaving 3 bases not matched to a gene. The CDR3 is CASRRTSANEQFF. In DNA, the CDR3 is TGTGCCAGCAGGCGGACTAGCGCCAATGAGCAGTTCTTC.

The chain employs TRBV4-3 and TRBJ1-2; possibly TRBD1 for D (5 bases). V was shortened by 1 base and J by 2 bases, with 14 bases between the two germline ends. This CDR3 region has 16 residues. CDR1 and CDR2 from the germline V gene are LGHNA and YSLEER. CDR3 in amino acids: CASSQVIGEWNYGYTF. DNA of the CDR3: TGCGCCAGCAGCCAAGTGATAGGGGAATGGAACTATGGCTACACCTTC.

This clonotype appeared once. The CDR3 region is CASRPQGPVSTDTQYF. The CDR3 nucleotides are TGTGCCAGCAGGCCTCAAGGGCCCGTAAGCACAGATACGCAGTATTTT. The chain carries TRBV7-2 and TRBJ2-3; no clear D gene. The CDR3 totals 16 residues. From germline, CDR1 is SGHTA and CDR2 FQGNSA. Between the trimmed V and J ends, which lost 6 bases and 0 bases, there was a span of 16 bases.

This clonotype was detected only a few times. In nucleotides, the CDR3 is TGTGCCAGCAGAACCTCCTATAGCGGGAGCGGCGAGACCCAGTACTTC. It translates to CASRTSYSGSGETQYF. The chain couples TRBV6-2 or TRBV6-3 to TRBJ2-5, with 9 bases matching TRBD2. J was trimmed by 5 bases and V by 6 bases; bases with no gene match: 13. CDR1 MNHEY and CDR2 SVGEGT come from the germline V gene. The CDR3 consists of 16 residues.

The rearrangement uses TRBV5-1 and TRBJ2-1; D call uncertain. Deletions cut 4 bases from V and 3 bases from J, with 11 bases between. CDR3 length equals 14 residues. Germline V gene data show CDR1 as SGHRS and CDR2 as YFSETQ. The CDR3, as DNA: TGCGCCAGCAGCACGGACGTGGGCTACAATGAGCAGTTCTTC. Residues: CASSTDVGYNEQFF.

This clonotype was counted only a few times. The chain couples TRBV20-1 to TRBJ1-1; D is possibly TRBD1 (6 bases). The CDR3 loop spans 14 amino acids. Looked up from germline, CDR1 is DFQATT and CDR2 is SNEGSKA (reference sequence). Trimming pared 0 bases from V and 4 bases from J, leaving 12 bases between. The CDR3 here is CSARDYGRGTEAFF. The CDR3 DNA reads as TGCAGTGCTAGAGATTATGGCAGGGGCACTGAAGCTTTCTTT.

The rearrangement uses TRBV7-2 and TRBJ2-5; unclear D gene. V was shortened by 0 bases and J by 4 bases, with 9 bases between the two germline ends. From germline, CDR1 is SGHTA and CDR2 FQGNSA. This CDR3 is 14 amino acids long. The CDR3 reads CASSLAGWGETQYF. As DNA, the CDR3 is TGTGCCAGCAGCTTAGCGGGATGGGGAGAGACCCAGTACTTC.

This chain uses TRBV10-3 with TRBJ1-6; 9 nucleotides line up with TRBD1. Germline-derived CDR1 and CDR2 are ENHRY and SYGVKD. This CDR3 region has 14 residues. The V gene end was trimmed by 10 bases and the J gene end by 8 bases; junction bases not matched to a gene: 9. The CDR3 here is CATSDRGNDSPLHF. CDR3 nucleotide sequence: TGTGCCACCTCGGACAGGGGAAACGATTCACCCCTCCACTTT.

This clonotype was counted a few times. The rearrangement joins TRBV29-1 to TRBJ1-1; no reliable D call. Trimming took 6 bases from V and 7 from J, leaving 15 bases between them. CDR1 is SQVTM, CDR2 ANQGSEA, per germline. This CDR3 spans 12 amino acids. The CDR3 is CSVSNSQSEAFF. The CDR3, as DNA: TGCAGCGTGTCGAACAGCCAAAGTGAAGCTTTCTTT.

The chain employs TRBV10-3 and TRBJ2-5; D is unresolved. Germline V CDR1 and CDR2: ENHRY, SYGVKD. This CDR3 is built from 13 residues. With 2 bases removed from V and 3 bases from J, the gap between germline ends came to 7 bases. This CDR3 reads CAISEDTEETQYF. The DNA for the CDR3 is TGTGCCATCAGTGAGGACACTGAAGAGACCCAGTACTTC.

The chain has TRBV27 and TRBJ2-7; D gene unclear. The CDR3 has 13 amino acids. V was pared by 6 bases and J by 5 bases, with 14 bases between. The germline CDR1 and CDR2 sequences are MNHEY and SMNVEV (reference sequence). The CDR3, as DNA: TGTGCCAGCAGGCCTATAGGGCCCCACGAGCAGTACTTC. Translated: CASRPIGPHEQYF.

To note about this clonotype: A junction end diverges from the germline sequence, so it may reflect a read error. This rearrangement joins TRBV29-1 to TRBJ1-3; no firm D call. CDR1 and CDR2 from the germline V gene are SQVTM and ANQGSEA. The CDR3 spans 12 residues. The chain's CDR3 is CSVGDSGTTIYF. DNA for the CDR3: TGCAGCGTTGGTGACTCTGGAACCACCATATATTTT.

This clonotype was counted many times. J is TRBJ2-1 and V is TRBV4-2, with no clear D. In germline, CDR1 is LGHNA, CDR2 YNFKEQ. V shed 5 bases and J shed 6 bases, with 5 bases lying between them. This CDR3 is 11 amino acids long. The CDR3 DNA sequence: TGTGCCAGCAGCTCTATCAATGAGCAGTTCTTC. Protein: CASSSINEQFF.

The chain combines TRBV5-1 with TRBJ2-1, with 10 bases identical to TRBD2. The CDR3 loop spans 15 amino acids. CDR1 is SGHRS and CDR2 is YFSETQ in the germline V gene. The V gene end was trimmed by 1 base and the J gene end by 7 bases; junction bases not matched to a gene: 5. The CDR3 sequence: CASSLSSGRSNEQFF. CDR3 nucleotide sequence: TGCGCCAGCAGCTTGTCTAGCGGGAGATCAAATGAGCAGTTCTTC.

This clonotype was seen just once. The chain recombines TRBV11-3 with TRBJ1-2, with a possible D match to TRBD1 (5 bases). The germline V gene encodes CDR1 SGHNT and CDR2 YENEEA. This CDR3 spans 13 amino acids. Deletions cut 2 bases from V and 5 bases from J, with 9 bases between. This chain's CDR3 is CASSLYRGYGYTF. In DNA form, the CDR3 reads TGTGCCAGCAGCTTATATAGGGGTTATGGCTACACCTTC. The full variable domain, in which reference TRBV11-3 and TRBJ1-2 provide the parts outside the CDR3, is EAGVVQSPRYKIIEKKQPVAFWCNPISGHNTLYWYLQNLGQGPELLIRYENEEAVDDSQLPKDRFSAERLKGVDSTLKIQPAELGDSAVYLCASSLYRGYGYTFGSGTRLTVV.

The chain uses TRBV6-1 and TRBJ1-5; D gene uncertain. Trimming removed 3 bases at V and 9 bases at J, with 21 bases between. This CDR3 has 16 amino acids. The V gene's germline CDR1 is MNHNS and CDR2 SASEGT. CDR3 region: CASSDVGRGIGRPQHF. CDR3 coding DNA: TGTGCCAGCAGTGATGTCGGCCGCGGGATAGGACGGCCCCAGCATTTT.

This clonotype was seen more than once but under ten times. The chain links TRBV20-1 to TRBJ2-1, with D hard to call. Trimming took off 4 bases at V and 0 bases at J, with 10 bases between the two ends. The CDR3 is 14 amino acids. Germline V gene data show CDR1 as DFQATT and CDR2 as SNEGSKA (reference sequence). CDR3: CSATDGSSYNEQFF. CDR3 DNA: TGCAGTGCTACGGACGGAAGCTCCTACAATGAGCAGTTCTTC.

J is TRBJ2-1 and V is TRBV11-2; 8 nucleotides agree with TRBD2. This CDR3 comprises 18 residues. With 4 bases clipped from V and 2 bases from J, the junction kept 13 bases outside the gene matches. Germline CDR1 is SGHAT and CDR2 is FQNNGV. DNA of the CDR3: TGTGCCAGCAGCTCAAAAATAGCGGGACAATCCCCCTACAATGAGCAGTTCTTC. Its translation: CASSSKIAGQSPYNEQFF.

This chain connects TRBV3-1 to TRBJ1-5; 7 positions agree with TRBD1. Germline CDR1 reads LGHDT; CDR2 reads YNNKEL (reference sequence). This CDR3 contains 14 residues. Trimming cost V 3 bases and J 5 bases; bases outside gene matches: 4. CDR3 sequence (DNA): TGTGCCAGCAGCCACCGGACAGGCCATCAGCCCCAGCATTTT. This encodes CASSHRTGHQPQHF.